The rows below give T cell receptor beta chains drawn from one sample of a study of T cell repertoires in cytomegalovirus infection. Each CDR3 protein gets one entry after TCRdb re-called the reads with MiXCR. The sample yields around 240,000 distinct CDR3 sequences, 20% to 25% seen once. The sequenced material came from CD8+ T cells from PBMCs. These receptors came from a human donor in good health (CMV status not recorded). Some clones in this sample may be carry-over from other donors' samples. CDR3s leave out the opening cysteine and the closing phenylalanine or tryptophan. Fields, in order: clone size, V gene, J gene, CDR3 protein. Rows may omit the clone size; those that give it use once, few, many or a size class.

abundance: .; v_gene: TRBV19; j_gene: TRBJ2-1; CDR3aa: ASSIGQYNEQF
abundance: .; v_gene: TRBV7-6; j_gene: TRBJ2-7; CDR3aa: ASSPPTAGQAYEQY
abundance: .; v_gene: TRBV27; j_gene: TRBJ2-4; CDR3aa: ASSSGAKNIQY
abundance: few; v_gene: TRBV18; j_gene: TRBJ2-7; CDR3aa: ASSGWDRGMYEQY
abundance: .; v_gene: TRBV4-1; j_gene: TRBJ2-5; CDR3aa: ASSQDSPQGVKETQY
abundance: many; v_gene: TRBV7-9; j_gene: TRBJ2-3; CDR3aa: ASGRDTQY
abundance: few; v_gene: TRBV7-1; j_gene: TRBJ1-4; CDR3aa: ASSLGGAGGQNEKLF
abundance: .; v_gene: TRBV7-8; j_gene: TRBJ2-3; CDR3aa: ASSLVGGPSTDTQY
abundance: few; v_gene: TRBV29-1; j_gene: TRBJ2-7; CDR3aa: SVEAYVPRGNLSYEQY
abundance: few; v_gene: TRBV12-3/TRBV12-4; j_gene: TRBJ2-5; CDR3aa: ASSLWQYEETQY
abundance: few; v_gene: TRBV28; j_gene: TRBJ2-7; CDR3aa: ASSLSGGAISYEQY
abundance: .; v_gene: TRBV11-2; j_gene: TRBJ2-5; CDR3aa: ASSGSSGSQY
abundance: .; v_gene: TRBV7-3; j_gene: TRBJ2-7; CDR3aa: ASRGTVAGGPYEQY
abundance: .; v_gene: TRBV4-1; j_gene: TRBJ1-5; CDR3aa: ASSQEGPGAYQPQH
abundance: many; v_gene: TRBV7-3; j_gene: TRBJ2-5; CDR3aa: ASSSTGLDQETQY
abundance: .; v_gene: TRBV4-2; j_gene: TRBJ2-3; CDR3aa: ASSQLASHEDTQY
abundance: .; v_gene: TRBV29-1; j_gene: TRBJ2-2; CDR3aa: SVVWRSHTGELF
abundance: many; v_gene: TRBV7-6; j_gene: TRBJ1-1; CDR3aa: ASSLGVDSRAEAF
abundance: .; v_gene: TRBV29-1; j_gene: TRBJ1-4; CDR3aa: SVEDGEGKLF
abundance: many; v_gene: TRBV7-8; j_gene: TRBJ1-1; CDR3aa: ASSLWTENTEAF
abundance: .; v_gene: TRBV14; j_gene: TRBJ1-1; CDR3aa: ASSQVKGSAAF
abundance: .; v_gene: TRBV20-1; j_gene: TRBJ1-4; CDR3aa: SARDIGGETTNEKLF
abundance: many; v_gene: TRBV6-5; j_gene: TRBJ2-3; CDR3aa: ASSYRGLAGTDTQY
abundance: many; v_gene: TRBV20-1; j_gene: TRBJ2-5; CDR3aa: SAYGHTLHETQY
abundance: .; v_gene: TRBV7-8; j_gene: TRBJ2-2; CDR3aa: VSSLPSTGELF
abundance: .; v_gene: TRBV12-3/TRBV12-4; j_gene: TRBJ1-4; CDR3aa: ASSSPGTANEKLF
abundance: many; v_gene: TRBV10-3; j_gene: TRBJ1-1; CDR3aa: AISMDTEAF
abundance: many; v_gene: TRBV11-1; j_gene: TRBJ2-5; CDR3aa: ASSLFRDQETQY
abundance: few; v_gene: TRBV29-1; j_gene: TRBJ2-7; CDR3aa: SAPGTGPYEQY
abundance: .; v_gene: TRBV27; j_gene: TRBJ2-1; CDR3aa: ASSLTSGGYEQF
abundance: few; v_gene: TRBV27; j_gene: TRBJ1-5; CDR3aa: ASSPSVTSNQPQH
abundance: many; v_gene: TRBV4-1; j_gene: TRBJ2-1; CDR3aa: ASSQDQLGGSNEQF
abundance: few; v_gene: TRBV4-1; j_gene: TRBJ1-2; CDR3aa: ASSQPGTTNYGYT
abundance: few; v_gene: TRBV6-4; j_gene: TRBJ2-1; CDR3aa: ASSQTSGGARSYNEQF
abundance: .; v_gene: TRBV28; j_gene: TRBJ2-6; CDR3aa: ASNPRLTGANVLT
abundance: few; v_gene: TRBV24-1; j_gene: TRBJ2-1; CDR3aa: ATSDVGQGEQF
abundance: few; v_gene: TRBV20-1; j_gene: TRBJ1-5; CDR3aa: SARDWPDSNQPQH
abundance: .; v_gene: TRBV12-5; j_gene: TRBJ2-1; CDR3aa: ASGLGIEQF
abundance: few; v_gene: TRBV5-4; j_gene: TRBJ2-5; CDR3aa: ASSTPEAAGETQY
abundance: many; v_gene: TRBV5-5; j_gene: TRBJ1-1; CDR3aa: ASSLAQGLNTEAF
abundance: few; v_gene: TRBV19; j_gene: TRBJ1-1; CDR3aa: ASRPKGTEAF
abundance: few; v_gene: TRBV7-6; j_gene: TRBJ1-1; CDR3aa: ASSILQGEAF
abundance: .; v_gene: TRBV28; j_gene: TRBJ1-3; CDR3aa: ASSLLYGGGLSGNTIY
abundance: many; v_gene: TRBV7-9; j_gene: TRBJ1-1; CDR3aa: ASTPGTGGASDTEAF
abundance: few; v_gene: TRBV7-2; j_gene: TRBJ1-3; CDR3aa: ASSLVHVSSGNTIY
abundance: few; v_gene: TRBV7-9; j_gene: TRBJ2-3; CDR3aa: ASGLGGGGLSDTQY
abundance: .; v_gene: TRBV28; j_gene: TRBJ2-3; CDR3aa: ASSLVGGASDTQY
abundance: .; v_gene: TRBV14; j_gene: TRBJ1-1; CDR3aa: ASSLITGAGTEAF
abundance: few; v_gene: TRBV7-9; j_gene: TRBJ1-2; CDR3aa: ASSLGGTSNYGYT
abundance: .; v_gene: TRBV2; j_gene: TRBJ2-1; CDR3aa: ASSSGLATSNEQF